The 11 T cell receptor beta chains presented below share a single source sample, sequenced in a study of T cells after yellow fever vaccination. TCRdb recomputed calls from the 5' RACE reads with MiXCR, one row per CDR3 protein. The sample has 200,000 to 250,000 distinct CDR3 sequences; about 7% are singletons. The material was CD4+ T cells sorted from PBMCs, obtained 15 days after the yellow fever booster vaccination. Receptors originate from a man under 40 who received the YFV17D yellow fever vaccine.

The CDR3 loop is CASTLGSSTQETQYF. The CDR3 coding sequence is TGTGCCAGCACCCTGGGTAGCAGCACCCAAGAGACCCAGTACTTC. V gene TRBV28 combines with J gene TRBJ2-5; D ambiguous. V was trimmed by 7 bases and J by 1 base, leaving 16 bases between them. CDR3 size: 15 residues. Germline CDR1 and CDR2: MDHEN and SYDVKM.

This clonotype was recorded a few times. The rearrangement uses TRBV29-1 and TRBJ2-1; 9 bases fit TRBD2. Trimming cost V 7 bases and J 5 bases; bases outside gene matches: 3. Germline CDR1 reads SQVTM; CDR2 reads ANQGSEA. CDR3 size: 12 residues. This chain's CDR3 is CSAGLANNEQFF. The CDR3 nucleotides are TGCAGCGCCGGACTAGCGAACAATGAGCAGTTCTTC.

The CDR3 region is CASSEWGSGRAGKTQYF. DNA for the CDR3: TGTGCCAGCAGTGAATGGGGTAGCGGGAGGGCCGGGAAGACCCAGTACTTC. The J gene is TRBJ2-5, the V gene TRBV2; 11 bases line up with TRBD2. V was clipped by 2 bases and J by 6 bases; unmatched bases: 11. Germline V gene lookup returns CDR1 SNHLY and CDR2 FYNNEI. This CDR3 contains 17 residues. Variable domain in full (rest from reference TRBV2 and TRBJ2-5): EPEVTQTPSHQVTQMGQEVILRCVPISNHLYFYWYRQILGQKVEFLVSFYNNEISEKSEIFDDQFSVERPDGSNFTLKIRSTKLEDSAMYFCASSEWGSGRAGKTQYFGPGTRLLVL.

This clonotype was observed at least ten times. This sequence joins TRBV7-2 and TRBJ2-7; 8 bases align to TRBD1. The CDR3 has 16 amino acids. Germline values: CDR1 SGHTA, CDR2 FQGNSA. Losses at the gene ends were 5 bases for V and 7 bases for J; bases not matched to a gene: 16. CDR3 sequence reads: CASSPRFGRGQNEQYF. The CDR3 DNA follows: TGTGCCAGCAGCCCTCGTTTCGGCAGGGGGCAGAATGAGCAGTACTTC.

In its sample, this clonotype was seen many times. CDR3 sequence reads: CASGKLAGVRNNEQFF. In nucleotides, the CDR3 is TGTGCCAGCGGCAAGCTAGCGGGAGTAAGGAACAATGAGCAGTTCTTC. The J gene is TRBJ2-1, the V gene TRBV3-1, with TRBD2 identical over 10 bases. V shed 8 bases, J shed 5 bases, and the junction held 12 bases outside the gene matches. CDR1 is LGHDT and CDR2 is YNNKEL in the germline V gene (reference sequence). CDR3 length: 16 amino acids.

This clonotype was found a few times. This rearrangement joins TRBV12-3 or TRBV12-4 to TRBJ2-1, with 7 bases that match TRBD2. The V segment lost 6 bases and the J segment 2 bases; nucleotides outside the gene matches: 4. The CDR3 loop spans 14 amino acids. The CDR3 DNA follows: TGTGCCAGCAGGGTACTAGCGACCTACAATGAGCAGTTCTTC. Residues: CASRVLATYNEQFF.

The chain carries TRBV20-1 and TRBJ2-2; 10 bases map to TRBD2. Germline values: CDR1 DFQATT, CDR2 SNEGSKA (reference sequence). There are 14 residues in the CDR3. V trimming: 3 bases; J trimming: 7 bases; junction bases outside the gene matches: 5. CDR3 region: CSASTSGIGGELFF. For the CDR3, the DNA is TGCAGTGCTAGCACTAGCGGGATCGGCGGGGAGCTGTTTTTT.

The table lists this clonotype with a few counts. The gene calls are TRBV7-9 and TRBJ2-5, with 8 bases lining up with TRBD1. Trimming cost V 3 bases and J 5 bases; bases outside gene matches: 11. The CDR3 totals 16 residues. Germline V gives CDR1 SEHNR, CDR2 FQNEAQ (reference sequence). The CDR3 region is CASSFFESTGDETQYF. The DNA for the CDR3 is TGTGCCAGCAGCTTTTTTGAATCGACAGGGGACGAGACCCAGTACTTC.

This clonotype appeared a few times. This chain joins TRBV12-3 or TRBV12-4 and TRBJ1-4; 9 bases are a match to TRBD1. Losses at the gene ends were 6 bases for V and 5 bases for J; bases not matched to a gene: 13. CDR3 length: 17 residues. Here the CDR3 DNA reads TGTGCCAGCAGCTTCGGACAGGGGAAAGCCTCGAATGAAAAACTGTTTTTT. Translating gives CASSFGQGKASNEKLFF.

This clonotype was recorded many times. This sequence joins TRBV29-1 and TRBJ2-2; D gene ambiguous. CDR1 and CDR2 from the germline V gene are SQVTM and ANQGSEA. The CDR3 is made up of 12 amino acids. The germline V and J ends were trimmed by 8 bases and 2 bases, with 9 bases remaining between them. CDR3 in amino acids: CSLGSNTGELFF. As DNA, the CDR3 is TGCAGCCTGGGTTCTAACACCGGGGAGCTGTTTTTT.

The chain links TRBV6-2 or TRBV6-3 to TRBJ1-1; D gene ambiguous. Germline V gene data show CDR1 as MNHEY and CDR2 as SVGEGT. This CDR3 comprises 14 residues. Deletions cut 8 bases from V and 5 bases from J, with 18 bases between. CDR3 DNA sequence: TGTGCCAGCGCGCTAGACAATACGCTGACTGAAGCTTTCTTT. This translates into CASALDNTLTEAFF.